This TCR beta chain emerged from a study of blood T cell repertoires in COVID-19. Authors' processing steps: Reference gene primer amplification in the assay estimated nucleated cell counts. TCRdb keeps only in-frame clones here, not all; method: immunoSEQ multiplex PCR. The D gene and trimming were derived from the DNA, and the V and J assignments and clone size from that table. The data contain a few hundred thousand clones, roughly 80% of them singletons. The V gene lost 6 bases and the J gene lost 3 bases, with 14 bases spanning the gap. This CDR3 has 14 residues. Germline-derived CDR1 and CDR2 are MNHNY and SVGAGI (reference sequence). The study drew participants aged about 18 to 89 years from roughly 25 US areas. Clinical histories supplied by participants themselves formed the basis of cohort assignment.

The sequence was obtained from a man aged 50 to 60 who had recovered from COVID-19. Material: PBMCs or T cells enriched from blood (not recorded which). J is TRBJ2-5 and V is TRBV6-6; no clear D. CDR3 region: CASSPPRQEETQYF. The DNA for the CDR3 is TGTGCCAGCAGCCCTCCTCGGCAGGAAGAGACCCAGTACTTC.